The clone carrying this T cell receptor beta chain is medium-sized in the sample. Other nucleotide sequences from this sample produce the same CDR3. The data belong to a study of blood T cell repertoires in COVID-19. For the study at large: Acute and convalescent COVID-19 specimens originated in the United States, Italy and Spain. T cells, B-cell-depleted T cells, or PBMCs provided the cDNA or gDNA that served as material.

The germline V gene has CDR1 SEHNR and CDR2 FQNEAQ (reference sequence). V dropped 3 bases and J dropped 5; count of bases not matched to a gene: 2. This CDR3 is 13 amino acids long. Per the study methods: By means of reference gene primer amplification, nucleated cell counts were estimated. Measured with immunoSEQ multiplex PCR; TCRdb has only the in-frame clones, and not every one. That table gives V, J and clone size, and the DNA gave D and trimming. This table holds roughly 70,000 clones, roughly 90% found once. The sequence derives from a man in his sixties with acute or convalescent COVID-19. The chain couples TRBV7-9 to TRBJ1-1; 8 nucleotides line up with TRBD1. The sample consisted of peripheral blood. CDR3 sequence (DNA): TGTGCCAGCAGCTTCGACAGGGGTACTGAAGCTTTCTTT. Encoded protein: CASSFDRGTEAFF.